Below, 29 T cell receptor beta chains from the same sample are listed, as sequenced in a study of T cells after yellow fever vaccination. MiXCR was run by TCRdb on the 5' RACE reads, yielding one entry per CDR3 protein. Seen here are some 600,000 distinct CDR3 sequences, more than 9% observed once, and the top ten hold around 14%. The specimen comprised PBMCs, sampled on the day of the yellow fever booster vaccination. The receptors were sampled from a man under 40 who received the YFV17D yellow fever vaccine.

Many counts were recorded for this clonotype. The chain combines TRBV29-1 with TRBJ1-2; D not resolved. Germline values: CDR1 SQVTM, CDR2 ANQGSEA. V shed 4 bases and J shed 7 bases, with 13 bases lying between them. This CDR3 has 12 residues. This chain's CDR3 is CSVGPEIRGYTF. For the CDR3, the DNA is TGCAGCGTTGGCCCAGAGATACGTGGCTACACCTTC.

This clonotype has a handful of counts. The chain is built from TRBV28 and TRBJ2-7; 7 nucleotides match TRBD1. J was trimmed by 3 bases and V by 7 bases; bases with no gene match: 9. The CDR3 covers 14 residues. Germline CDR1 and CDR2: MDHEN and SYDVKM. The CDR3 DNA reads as TGTGCCAGCATGAGACAGGGTATTTACTACGAGCAGTACTTC. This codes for CASMRQGIYYEQYF.

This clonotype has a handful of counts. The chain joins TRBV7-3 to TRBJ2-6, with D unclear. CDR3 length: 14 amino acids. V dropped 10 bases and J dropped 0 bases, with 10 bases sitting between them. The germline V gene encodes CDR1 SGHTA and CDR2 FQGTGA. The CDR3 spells CATRPSSGANVLTF. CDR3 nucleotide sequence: TGTGCCACCCGACCGAGCTCTGGGGCCAACGTCCTGACTTTC. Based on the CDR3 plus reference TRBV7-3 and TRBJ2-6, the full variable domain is GAGVSQTPSNKVTEKGKYVELRCDPISGHTALYWYRQSLGQGPEFLIYFQGTGAADDSGLPNDRFFAVRPEGSVSTLKIQRTERGDSAVYLCATRPSSGANVLTFGAGSRLTVL.

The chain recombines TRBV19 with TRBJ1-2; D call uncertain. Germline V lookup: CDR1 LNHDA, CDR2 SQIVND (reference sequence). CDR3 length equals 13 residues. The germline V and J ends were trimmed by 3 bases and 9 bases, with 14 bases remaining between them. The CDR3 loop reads CASSIPGETSYTF. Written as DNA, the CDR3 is TGTGCCAGTAGTATCCCAGGTGAAACCAGCTACACCTTC. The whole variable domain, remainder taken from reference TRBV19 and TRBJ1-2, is DGGITQSPKYLFRKEGQNVTLSCEQNLNHDAMYWYRQDPGQGLRLIYYSQIVNDFQKGDIAEGYSVSREKKESFPLTVTSAQKNPTAFYLCASSIPGETSYTFGSGTRLTVV.

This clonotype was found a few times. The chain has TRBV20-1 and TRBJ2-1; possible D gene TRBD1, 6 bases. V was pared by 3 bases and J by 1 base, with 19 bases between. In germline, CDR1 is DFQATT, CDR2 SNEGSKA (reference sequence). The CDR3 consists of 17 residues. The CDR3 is CSARTGGGWGSYNEQFF. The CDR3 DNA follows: TGCAGTGCTAGGACAGGTGGTGGGTGGGGGTCCTACAATGAGCAGTTCTTC.

In nucleotides, the CDR3 is TGCAGTGCTAGGGCAGGGGCTGGTACGCAGTATTTT. Translated, it gives CSARAGAGTQYF. The V call is TRBV20-1, the J call TRBJ2-3; D is perhaps TRBD1 (6 bases). Germline-derived CDR1 and CDR2 are DFQATT and SNEGSKA (reference sequence). The length of the CDR3 is 12 residues. V was trimmed by 3 bases and J by 8 bases, leaving 12 bases between them.

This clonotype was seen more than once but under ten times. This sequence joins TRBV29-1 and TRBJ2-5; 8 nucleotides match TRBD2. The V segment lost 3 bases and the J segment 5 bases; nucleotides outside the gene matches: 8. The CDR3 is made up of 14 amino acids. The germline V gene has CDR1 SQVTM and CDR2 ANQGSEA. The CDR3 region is CSVDSAGGGETQYF. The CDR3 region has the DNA TGCAGCGTTGACAGTGCGGGAGGCGGGGAGACCCAGTACTTC. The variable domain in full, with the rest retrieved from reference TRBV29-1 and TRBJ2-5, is SAVISQKPSRDICQRGTSLTIQCQVDSQVTMMFWYRQQPGQSLTLIATANQGSEATYESGFVIDKFPISRPNLTFSTLTVSNMSPEDSSIYLCSVDSAGGGETQYFGPGTRLLVL.

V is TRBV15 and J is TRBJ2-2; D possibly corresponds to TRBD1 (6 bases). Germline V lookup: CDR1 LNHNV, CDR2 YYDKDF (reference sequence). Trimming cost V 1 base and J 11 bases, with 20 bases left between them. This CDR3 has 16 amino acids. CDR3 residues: CATSRVRVGAGEELFF. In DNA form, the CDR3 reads TGTGCCACCAGCAGAGTACGAGTTGGTGCAGGGGAAGAGCTGTTTTTT.

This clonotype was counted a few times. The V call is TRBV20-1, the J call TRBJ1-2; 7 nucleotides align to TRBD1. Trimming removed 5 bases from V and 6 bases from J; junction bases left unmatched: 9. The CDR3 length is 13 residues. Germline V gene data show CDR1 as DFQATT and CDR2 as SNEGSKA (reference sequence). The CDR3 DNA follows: TGCAGTGCTTCTGACAGGGAGGTCGATGGCTACACCTTC. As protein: CSASDREVDGYTF.

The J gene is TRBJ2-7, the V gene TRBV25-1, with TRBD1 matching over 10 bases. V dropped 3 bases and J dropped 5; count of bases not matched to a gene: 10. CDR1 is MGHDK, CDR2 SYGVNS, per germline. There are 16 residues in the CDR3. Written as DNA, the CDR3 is TGTGCCAGCAGTGAGTTCGCCGGGACAGGGGCGGACGAGCAGTACTTC. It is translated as CASSEFAGTGADEQYF.

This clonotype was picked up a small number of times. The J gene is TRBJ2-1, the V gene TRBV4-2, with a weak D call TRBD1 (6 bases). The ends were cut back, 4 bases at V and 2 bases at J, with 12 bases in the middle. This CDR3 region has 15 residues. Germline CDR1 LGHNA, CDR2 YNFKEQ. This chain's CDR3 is CASSPEQGPYNEQFF. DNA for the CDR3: TGTGCCAGCAGCCCAGAGCAGGGGCCCTACAATGAGCAGTTCTTC.

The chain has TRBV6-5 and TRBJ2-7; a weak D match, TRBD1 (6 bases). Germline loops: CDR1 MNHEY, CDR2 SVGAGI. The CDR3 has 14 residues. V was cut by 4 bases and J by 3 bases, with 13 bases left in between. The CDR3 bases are TGTGCCAGCAGTTTCAGGGGCACCGACTACGAGCAGTACTTC. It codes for CASSFRGTDYEQYF.

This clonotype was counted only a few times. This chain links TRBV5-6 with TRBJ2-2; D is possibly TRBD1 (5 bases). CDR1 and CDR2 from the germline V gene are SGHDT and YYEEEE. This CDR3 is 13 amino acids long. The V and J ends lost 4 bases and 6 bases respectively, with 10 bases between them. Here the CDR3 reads CASSTLGAGELFF. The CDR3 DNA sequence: TGTGCCAGCAGCACTTTAGGGGCCGGGGAGCTGTTTTTT.

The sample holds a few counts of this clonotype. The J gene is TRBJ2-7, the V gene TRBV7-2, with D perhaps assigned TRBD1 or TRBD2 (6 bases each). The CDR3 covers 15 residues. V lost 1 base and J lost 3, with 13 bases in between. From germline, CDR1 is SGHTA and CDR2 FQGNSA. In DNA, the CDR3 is TGTGCCAGCAGCTTAGAGGGGGTCGGGGGCTACGAGCAGTACTTC. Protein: CASSLEGVGGYEQYF.

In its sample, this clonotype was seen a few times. The CDR3: CASSSLARQETQYF. The CDR3 DNA is TGTGCCAGCAGTTCCCTAGCGAGACAAGAGACCCAGTACTTC. The rearrangement links TRBV12-3 or TRBV12-4 to TRBJ2-5; tentative D call: TRBD2 (6 bases). The CDR3 is 14 amino acids. Deletions cut 4 bases from V and 2 bases from J, with 11 bases between.

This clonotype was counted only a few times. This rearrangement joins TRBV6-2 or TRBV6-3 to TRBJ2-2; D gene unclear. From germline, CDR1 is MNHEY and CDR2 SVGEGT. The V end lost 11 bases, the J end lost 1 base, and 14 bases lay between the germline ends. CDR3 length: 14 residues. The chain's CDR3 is CALSRAGNTGELFF. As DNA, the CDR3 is TGTGCCCTAAGTAGGGCAGGGAACACCGGGGAGCTGTTTTTT.

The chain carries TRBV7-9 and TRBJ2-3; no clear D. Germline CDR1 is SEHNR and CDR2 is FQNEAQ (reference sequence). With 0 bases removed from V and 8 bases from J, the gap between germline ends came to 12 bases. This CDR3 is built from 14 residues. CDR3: CASSLAPDVGTQYF. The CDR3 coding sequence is TGTGCCAGCAGCTTAGCCCCAGACGTCGGTACGCAGTATTTT.

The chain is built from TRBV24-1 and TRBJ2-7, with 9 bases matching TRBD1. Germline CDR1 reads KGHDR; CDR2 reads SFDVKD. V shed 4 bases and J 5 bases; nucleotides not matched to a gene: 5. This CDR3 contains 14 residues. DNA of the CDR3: TGTGCCACCAGTGACCCTGGGACAGGGAACGAGCAGTACTTC. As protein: CATSDPGTGNEQYF.

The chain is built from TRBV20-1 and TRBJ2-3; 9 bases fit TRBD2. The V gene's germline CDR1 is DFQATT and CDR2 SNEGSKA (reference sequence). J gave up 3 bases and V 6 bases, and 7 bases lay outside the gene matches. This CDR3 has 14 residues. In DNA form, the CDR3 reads TGCAGTGCCCTTCTAGCGGGAAGGACAGATACGCAGTATTTT. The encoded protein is CSALLAGRTDTQYF.

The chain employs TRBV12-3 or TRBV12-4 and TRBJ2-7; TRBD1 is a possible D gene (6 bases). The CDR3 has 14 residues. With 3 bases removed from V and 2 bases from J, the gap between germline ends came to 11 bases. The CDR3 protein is CASSFRGDTYEQYF. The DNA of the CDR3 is TGTGCCAGCAGTTTTCGAGGGGACACCTACGAGCAGTACTTC.

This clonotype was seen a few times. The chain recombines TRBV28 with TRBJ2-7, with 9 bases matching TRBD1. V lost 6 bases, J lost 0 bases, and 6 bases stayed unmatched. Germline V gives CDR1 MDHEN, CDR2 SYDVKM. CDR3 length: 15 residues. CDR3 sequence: CASSLRQGVSYEQYF. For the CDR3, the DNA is TGTGCCAGCAGCCTGAGACAGGGGGTCTCCTACGAGCAGTACTTC.

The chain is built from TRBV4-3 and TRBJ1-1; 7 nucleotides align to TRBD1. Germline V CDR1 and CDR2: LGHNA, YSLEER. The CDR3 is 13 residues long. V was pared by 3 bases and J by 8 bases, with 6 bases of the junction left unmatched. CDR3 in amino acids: CASSQPGRGEAFF. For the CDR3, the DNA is TGCGCCAGCAGCCAGCCCGGCAGGGGGGAAGCTTTCTTT.

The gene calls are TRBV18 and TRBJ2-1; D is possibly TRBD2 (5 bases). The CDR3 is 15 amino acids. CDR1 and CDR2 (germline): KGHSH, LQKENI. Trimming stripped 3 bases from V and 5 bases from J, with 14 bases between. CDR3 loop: CASSPQAESNNEQFF. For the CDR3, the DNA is TGTGCCAGCTCACCCCAAGCGGAGTCAAACAATGAGCAGTTCTTC.

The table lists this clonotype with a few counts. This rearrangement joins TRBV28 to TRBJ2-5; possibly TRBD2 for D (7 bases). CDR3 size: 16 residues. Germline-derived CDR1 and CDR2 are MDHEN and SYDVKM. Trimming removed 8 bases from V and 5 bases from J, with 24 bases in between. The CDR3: CASHAYEGEGRETQYF. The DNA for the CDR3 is TGTGCCAGCCACGCTTATGAGGGGGAGGGGAGGGAGACCCAGTACTTC.

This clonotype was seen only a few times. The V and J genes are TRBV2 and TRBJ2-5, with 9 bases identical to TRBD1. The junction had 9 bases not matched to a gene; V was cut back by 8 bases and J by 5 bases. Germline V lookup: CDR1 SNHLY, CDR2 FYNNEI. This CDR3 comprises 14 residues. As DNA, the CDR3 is TGTGCCAGCCGGGACAGGACAGGGGTTGAGACCCAGTACTTC. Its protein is CASRDRTGVETQYF.

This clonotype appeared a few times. The CDR3 DNA reads TGTGCCAGCAGCGCCATCGGGAGGGGAGTTACAGATACGCAGTATTTT. It codes for CASSAIGRGVTDTQYF. This chain connects TRBV9 to TRBJ2-3; TRBD2 agrees at 8 bases. The trim removed 3 bases at V and 3 bases at J, leaving 9 bases unmatched. This CDR3 comprises 16 residues. Per the germline V gene, CDR1 is SGDLS and CDR2 is YYNGEE.

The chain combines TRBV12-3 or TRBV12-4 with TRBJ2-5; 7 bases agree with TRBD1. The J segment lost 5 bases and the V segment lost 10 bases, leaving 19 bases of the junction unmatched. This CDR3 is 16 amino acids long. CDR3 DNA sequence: TGTGCCACCTCCGCGAATAGAGGGGGCATCGGGGAGACCCAGTACTTC. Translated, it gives CATSANRGGIGETQYF.

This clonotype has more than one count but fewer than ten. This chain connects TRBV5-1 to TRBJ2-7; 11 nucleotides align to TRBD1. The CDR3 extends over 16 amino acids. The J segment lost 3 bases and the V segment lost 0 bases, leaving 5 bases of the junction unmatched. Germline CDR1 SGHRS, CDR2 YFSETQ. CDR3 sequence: CASSLAGDRGYYEQYF. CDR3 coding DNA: TGCGCCAGCAGCTTGGCGGGGGACAGGGGGTACTACGAGCAGTACTTC.

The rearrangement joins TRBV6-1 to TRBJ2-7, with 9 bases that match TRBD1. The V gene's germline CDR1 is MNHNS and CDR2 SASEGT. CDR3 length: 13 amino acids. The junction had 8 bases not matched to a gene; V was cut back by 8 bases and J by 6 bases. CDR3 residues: CASAGTGSSEQYF. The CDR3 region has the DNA TGTGCCAGCGCCGGGACAGGGTCTTCCGAGCAGTACTTC.